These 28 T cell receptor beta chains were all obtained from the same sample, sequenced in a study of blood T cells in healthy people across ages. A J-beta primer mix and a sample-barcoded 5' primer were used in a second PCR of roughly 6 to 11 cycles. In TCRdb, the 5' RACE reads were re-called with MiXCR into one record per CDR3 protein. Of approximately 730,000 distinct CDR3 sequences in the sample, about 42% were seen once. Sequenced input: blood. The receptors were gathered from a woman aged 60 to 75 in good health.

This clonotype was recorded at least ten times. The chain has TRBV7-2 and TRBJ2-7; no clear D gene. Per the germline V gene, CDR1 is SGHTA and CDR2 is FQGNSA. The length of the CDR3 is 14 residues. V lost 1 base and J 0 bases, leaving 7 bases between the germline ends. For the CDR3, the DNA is TGTGCCAGCAGCTTAGTCCCGGGCTCCTACGAGCAGTACTTC. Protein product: CASSLVPGSYEQYF.

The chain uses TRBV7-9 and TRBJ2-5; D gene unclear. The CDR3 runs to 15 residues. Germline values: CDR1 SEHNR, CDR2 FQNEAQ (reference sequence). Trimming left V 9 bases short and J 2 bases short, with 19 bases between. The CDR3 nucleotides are TGTGCCAGTTCGTCGGGTTCCGTGAAACAAGAGACCCAGTACTTC. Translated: CASSSGSVKQETQYF.

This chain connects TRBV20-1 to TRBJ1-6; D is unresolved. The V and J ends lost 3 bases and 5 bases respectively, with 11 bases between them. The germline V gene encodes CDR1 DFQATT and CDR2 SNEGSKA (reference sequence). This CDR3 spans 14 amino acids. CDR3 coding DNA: TGCAGTGCTAGGGGAGCATACCATAATTCACCCCTCCACTTT. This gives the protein CSARGAYHNSPLHF.

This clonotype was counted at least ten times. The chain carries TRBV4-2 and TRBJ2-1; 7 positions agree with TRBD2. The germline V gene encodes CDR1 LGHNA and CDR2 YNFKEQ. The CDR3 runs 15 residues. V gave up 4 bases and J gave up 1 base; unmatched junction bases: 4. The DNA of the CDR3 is TGTGCCAGCAGCCGTGAGGGAGGGTCCTACAATGAGCAGTTCTTC. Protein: CASSREGGSYNEQFF.

The CDR3 coding sequence is TGTGCCAGCAGTTTGGGAGGGAGAAGGGCAGATACGCAGTATTTT. Protein sequence: CASSLGGRRADTQYF. This chain joins TRBV28 and TRBJ2-3; 7 bases align to TRBD2. Germline CDR1 is MDHEN and CDR2 is SYDVKM. The junction had 7 bases not matched to a gene; V was cut back by 3 bases and J by 4 bases. The CDR3 totals 15 residues.

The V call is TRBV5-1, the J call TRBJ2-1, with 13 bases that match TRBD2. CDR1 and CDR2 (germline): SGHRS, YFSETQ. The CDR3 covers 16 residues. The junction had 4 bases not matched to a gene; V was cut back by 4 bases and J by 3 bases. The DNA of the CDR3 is TGCGCCAGCAGCGAGACTAGCGGGGGGTTCTACAATGAGCAGTTCTTC. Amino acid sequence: CASSETSGGFYNEQFF.

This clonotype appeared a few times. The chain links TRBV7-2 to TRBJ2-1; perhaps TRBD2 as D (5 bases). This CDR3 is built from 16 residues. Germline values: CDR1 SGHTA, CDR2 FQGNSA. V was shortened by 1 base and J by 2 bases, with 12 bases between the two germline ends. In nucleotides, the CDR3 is TGTGCCAGCAGCTTAGTTTCGGGGTCTACCTACAATGAGCAGTTCTTC. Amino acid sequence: CASSLVSGSTYNEQFF.

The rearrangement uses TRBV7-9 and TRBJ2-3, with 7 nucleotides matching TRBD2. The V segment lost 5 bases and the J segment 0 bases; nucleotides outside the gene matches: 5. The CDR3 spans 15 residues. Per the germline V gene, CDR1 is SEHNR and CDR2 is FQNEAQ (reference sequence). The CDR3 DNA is TGTGCCAGCAGCCGAGGGAGGGACAGCACAGATACGCAGTATTTT. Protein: CASSRGRDSTDTQYF.

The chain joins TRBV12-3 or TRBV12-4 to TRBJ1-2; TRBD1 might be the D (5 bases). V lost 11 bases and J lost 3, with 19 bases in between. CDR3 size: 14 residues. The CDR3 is CAPWGLKGDYGYTF. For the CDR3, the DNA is TGTGCCCCCTGGGGCCTGAAAGGTGACTATGGCTACACCTTC.

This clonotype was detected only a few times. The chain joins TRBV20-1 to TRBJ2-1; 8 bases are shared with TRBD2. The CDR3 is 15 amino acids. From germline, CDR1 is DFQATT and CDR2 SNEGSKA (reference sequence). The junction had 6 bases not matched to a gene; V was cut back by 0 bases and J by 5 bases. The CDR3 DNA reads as TGCAGTGCTAGAGATATGCTAGCGGGTCACAATGAGCAGTTCTTC. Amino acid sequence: CSARDMLAGHNEQFF.

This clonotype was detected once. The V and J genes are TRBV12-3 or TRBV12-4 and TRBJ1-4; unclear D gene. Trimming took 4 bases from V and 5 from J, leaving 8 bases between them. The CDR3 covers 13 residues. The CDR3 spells CASSSTLNEKLFF. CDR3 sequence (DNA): TGTGCCAGCAGTTCCACCCTGAATGAAAAACTGTTTTTT.

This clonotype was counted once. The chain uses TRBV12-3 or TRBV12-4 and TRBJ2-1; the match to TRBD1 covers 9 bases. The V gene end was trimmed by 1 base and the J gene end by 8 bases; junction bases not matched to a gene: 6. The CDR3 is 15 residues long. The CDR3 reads CASSLGDRALHEQFF. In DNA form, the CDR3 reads TGTGCCAGCAGTTTAGGGGACAGGGCGCTCCATGAGCAGTTCTTC.

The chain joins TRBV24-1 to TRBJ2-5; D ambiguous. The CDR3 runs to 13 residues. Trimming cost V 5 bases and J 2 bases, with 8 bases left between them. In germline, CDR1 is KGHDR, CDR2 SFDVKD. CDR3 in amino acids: CATSGSVQETQYF. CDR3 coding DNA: TGTGCCACCAGTGGGTCGGTGCAAGAGACCCAGTACTTC.

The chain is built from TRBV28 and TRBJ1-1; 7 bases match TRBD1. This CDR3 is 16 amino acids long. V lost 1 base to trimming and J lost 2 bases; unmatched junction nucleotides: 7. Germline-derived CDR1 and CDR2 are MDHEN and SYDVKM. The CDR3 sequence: CASSLFNRGRNTEAFF. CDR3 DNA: TGTGCCAGCAGTTTATTCAACAGGGGTAGAAACACTGAAGCTTTCTTT.

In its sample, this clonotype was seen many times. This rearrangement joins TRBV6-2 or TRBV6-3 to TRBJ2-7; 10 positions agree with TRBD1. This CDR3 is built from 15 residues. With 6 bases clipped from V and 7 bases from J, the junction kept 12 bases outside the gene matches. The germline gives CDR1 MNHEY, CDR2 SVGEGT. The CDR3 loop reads CASRTSGTGVEEQYF. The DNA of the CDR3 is TGTGCCAGCAGAACTTCCGGGACAGGGGTAGAAGAGCAGTACTTC.

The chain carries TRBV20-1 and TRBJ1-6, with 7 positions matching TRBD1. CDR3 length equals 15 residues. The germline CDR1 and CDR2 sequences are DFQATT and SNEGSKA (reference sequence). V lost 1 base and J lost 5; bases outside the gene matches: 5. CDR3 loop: CSARANRGNNSPLHF. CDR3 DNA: TGCAGTGCTAGAGCCAACAGGGGAAATAATTCACCCCTCCACTTT.

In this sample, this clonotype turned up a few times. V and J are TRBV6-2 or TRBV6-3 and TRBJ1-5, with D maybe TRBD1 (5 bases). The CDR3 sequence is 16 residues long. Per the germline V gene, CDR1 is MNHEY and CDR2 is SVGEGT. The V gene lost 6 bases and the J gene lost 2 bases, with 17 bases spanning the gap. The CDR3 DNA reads TGTGCCAGCAGCTACACGGGGGGGAGGGGCAATCAGCCCCAGCATTTT. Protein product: CASSYTGGRGNQPQHF.

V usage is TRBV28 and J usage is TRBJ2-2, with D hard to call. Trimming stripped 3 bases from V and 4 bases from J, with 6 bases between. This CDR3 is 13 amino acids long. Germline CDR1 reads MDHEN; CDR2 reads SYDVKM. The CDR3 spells CASSFQVTGELFF. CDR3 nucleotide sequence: TGTGCCAGCAGTTTTCAAGTCACCGGGGAGCTGTTTTTT.

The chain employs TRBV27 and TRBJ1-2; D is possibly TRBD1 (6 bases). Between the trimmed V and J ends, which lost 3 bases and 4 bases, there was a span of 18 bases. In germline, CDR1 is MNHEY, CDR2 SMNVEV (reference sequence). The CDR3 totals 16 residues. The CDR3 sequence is CASSLGDTLRAYGYTF. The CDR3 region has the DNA TGTGCCAGCAGTTTGGGGGACACGCTCCGGGCCTATGGCTACACCTTC.

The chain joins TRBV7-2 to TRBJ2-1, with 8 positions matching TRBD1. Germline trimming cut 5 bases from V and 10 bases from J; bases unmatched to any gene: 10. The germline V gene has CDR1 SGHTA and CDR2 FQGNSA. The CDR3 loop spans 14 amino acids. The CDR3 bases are TGTGCCAGCAGCCAGGGGGCAGTGTTAACGGAGCAGTTCTTC. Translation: CASSQGAVLTEQFF.

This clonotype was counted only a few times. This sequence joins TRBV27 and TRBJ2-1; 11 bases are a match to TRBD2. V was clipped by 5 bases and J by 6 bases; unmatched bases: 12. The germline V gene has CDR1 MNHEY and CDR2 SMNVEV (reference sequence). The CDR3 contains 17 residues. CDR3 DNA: TGTGCCAGCAGTCGAGCCTTACTAGCGGGAGAAATCAATGAGCAGTTCTTC. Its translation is CASSRALLAGEINEQFF.

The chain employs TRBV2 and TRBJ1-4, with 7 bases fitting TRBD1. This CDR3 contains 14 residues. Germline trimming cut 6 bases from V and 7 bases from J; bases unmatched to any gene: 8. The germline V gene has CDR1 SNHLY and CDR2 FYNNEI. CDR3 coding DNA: TGTGCCAGCAGCCGAGAGACAGGGACTGAAAAACTGTTTTTT. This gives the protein CASSRETGTEKLFF. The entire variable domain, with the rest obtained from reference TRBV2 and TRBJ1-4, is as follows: EPEVTQTPSHQVTQMGQEVILRCVPISNHLYFYWYRQILGQKVEFLVSFYNNEISEKSEIFDDQFSVERPDGSNFTLKIRSTKLEDSAMYFCASSRETGTEKLFFGSGTQLSVL.

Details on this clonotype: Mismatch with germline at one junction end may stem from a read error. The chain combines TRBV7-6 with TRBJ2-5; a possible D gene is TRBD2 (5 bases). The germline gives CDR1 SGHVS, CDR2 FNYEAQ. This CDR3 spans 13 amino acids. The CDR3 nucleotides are TGTGCCAACAGCTTCCTAGCTGGAGAGACCCAGTACTTC. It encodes CANSFLAGETQYF.

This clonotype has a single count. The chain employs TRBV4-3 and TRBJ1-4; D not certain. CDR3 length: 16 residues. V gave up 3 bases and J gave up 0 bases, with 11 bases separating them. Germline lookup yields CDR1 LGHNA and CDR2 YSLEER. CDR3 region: CASSQRDVATNEKLFF. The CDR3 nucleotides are TGCGCCAGCAGCCAGAGAGATGTGGCAACTAATGAAAAACTGTTTTTT.

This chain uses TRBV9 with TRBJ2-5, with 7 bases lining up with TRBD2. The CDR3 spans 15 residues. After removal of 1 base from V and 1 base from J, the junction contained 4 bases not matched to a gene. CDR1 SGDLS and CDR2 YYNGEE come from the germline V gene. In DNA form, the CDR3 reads TGTGCCAGCAGCGTATCAAGCGGGGCCCAAGAGACCCAGTACTTC. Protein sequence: CASSVSSGAQETQYF.

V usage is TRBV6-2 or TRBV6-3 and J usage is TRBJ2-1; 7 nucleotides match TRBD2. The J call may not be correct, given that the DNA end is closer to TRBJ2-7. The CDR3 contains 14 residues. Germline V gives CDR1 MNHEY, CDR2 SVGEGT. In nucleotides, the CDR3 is TGTGCCAGCAGCTCGACGGGAGGCTACAATGAGCAGTACTTC. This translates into CASSSTGGYNEQYF.

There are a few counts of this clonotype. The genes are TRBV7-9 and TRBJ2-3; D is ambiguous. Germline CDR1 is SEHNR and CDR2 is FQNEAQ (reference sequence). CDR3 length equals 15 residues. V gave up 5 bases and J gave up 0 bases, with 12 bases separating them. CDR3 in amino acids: CASSPLSSSTDTQYF. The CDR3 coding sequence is TGTGCCAGCAGCCCCCTTTCCTCTAGCACAGATACGCAGTATTTT.

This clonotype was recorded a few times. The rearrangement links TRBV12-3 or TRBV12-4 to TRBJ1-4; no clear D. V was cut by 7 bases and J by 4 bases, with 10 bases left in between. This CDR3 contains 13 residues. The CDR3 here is CASTIANNEKLFF. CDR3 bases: TGTGCCAGCACCATCGCCAATAATGAAAAACTGTTTTTT.